A selection of T cell receptor beta chains follows, all from one sample in a study of blood T cell repertoires in COVID-19. This table comes from immunoSEQ multiplex PCR, and its TCRdb copy is limited to in-frame clones, with some not included. The top ten hold 12% of the sample, which has more than 95,000 clones, around 81% seen once. The sample taken for sequencing was peripheral blood. These receptors were collected from a man aged 55-75 years with acute or convalescent COVID-19. CDR3s include the opening cysteine and the closing phenylalanine or tryptophan. D genes are given only for firm matches. The size field is filled for only some rows; it gives once, few, many or a size class.

>.|16|TRBJ2-1|.|TRBV4-1
CASSHGGGSSYNEQFF
TGCGCCAGCAGCCACGGTGGGGGGTCCTCCTACAATGAGCAGTTCTTC
>.|13|TRBJ1-4|.|TRBV2
CASKRGANEKLFF
TGTGCCAGCAAGCGGGGAGCTAATGAAAAACTGTTTTTT
>.|15|TRBJ1-5|TRBD1|TRBV5-1
CASSLEGQGNQPQHF
TGCGCCAGCAGCTTGGAGGGACAGGGCAATCAGCCCCAGCATTTT
>.|16|TRBJ2-1|TRBD2|TRBV28
CASSAKLAARYNEQFF
TGTGCCAGCAGTGCCAAACTAGCGGCCCGCTACAATGAGCAGTTCTTC
>.|17|TRBJ2-3|TRBD2|TRBV10-1
CASSESGSGRAQDTQYF
TGCGCCAGCAGTGAGTCCGGCAGCGGGAGGGCCCAAGATACGCAGTATTTT
>few|15|TRBJ2-7|TRBD2|TRBV10-2
CASRGEPPSSYEQYF
TGCGCCAGCCGGGGGGAACCCCCGAGCTCCTACGAGCAGTACTTC
>.|14|TRBJ2-1|TRBD2|TRBV18
CASSPGTRVNEQFF
TGTGCCAGCTCACCAGGGACTAGAGTAAATGAGCAGTTCTTC
>once|14|TRBJ1-2|TRBD1|TRBV6-4
CASSAGQGNYGYTF
TGTGCCAGCAGTGCGGGACAGGGAAACTATGGCTACACCTTC
>.|15|TRBJ1-2|.|TRBV2
CASREQGSANYGYTF
TGTGCCAGCAGAGAACAGGGATCCGCTAACTATGGCTACACCTTC
>few|15|TRBJ2-2|TRBD1|TRBV7-2
CASSPRTGGTGELFF
TGTGCCAGCAGCCCCCGGACAGGGGGAACCGGGGAGCTGTTTTTT
>.|15|TRBJ1-2|TRBD1|TRBV27
CASSFLDRVNYGYTF
TGTGCCAGCAGTTTCCTGGACAGGGTGAACTATGGCTACACCTTC
>medium-sized|15|TRBJ1-1|TRBD1|TRBV30
CAWSDPTGVPTEAFF
TGTGCCTGGAGTGACCCGACAGGGGTGCCCACTGAAGCTTTCTTT
>.|14|TRBJ2-1|.|TRBV5-1
CASFLDGYYNEQFF
TGCGCCAGCTTCTTAGATGGCTACTATAATGAGCAGTTCTTC
>.|15|TRBJ2-5|TRBD1|TRBV19
CASSREGQGQETQYF
TGTGCCAGTAGTAGGGAGGGACAGGGCCAAGAGACCCAGTACTTC
>.|17|TRBJ2-5|.|TRBV24-1
CATSDLQGAGRQETQYF
TGTGCCACCAGTGATTTGCAAGGGGCGGGAAGGCAAGAGACCCAGTACTTC
>.|15|TRBJ1-5|TRBD1|TRBV27
CASSLLRGQGQPQHF
TGTGCCAGCAGTTTATTGAGGGGGCAGGGTCAGCCCCAGCATTTT
>few|16|TRBJ1-5|TRBD1|TRBV11-2
CASSSRTGRINQPQHF
TGTGCCAGCAGCTCGAGGACAGGGAGAATAAATCAGCCCCAGCATTTT
>.|15|TRBJ2-7|TRBD2|TRBV19
CASSNPSGRTHEQYF
TGTGCCAGTAGCAACCCTAGCGGGAGAACCCACGAGCAGTACTTC
>.|12|TRBJ1-2|TRBD1|TRBV19
CASRGQGSGYTF
TGTGCCAGTAGGGGACAGGGCTCTGGCTACACCTTC
>.|15|TRBJ1-5|.|TRBV27
CASSLWGLSNQPQHF
TGTGCCAGCAGTTTATGGGGGCTCAGCAATCAGCCCCAGCATTTT
>.|15|TRBJ1-6|TRBD1|TRBV11-2
CASSQRDSSYSPLHF
TGTGCCAGCAGCCAAAGGGACAGTTCCTATTCACCCCTCCACTTT
>.|14|TRBJ2-7|.|TRBV4-2
CASSQDGGTYEQYF
TGTGCCAGCAGCCAAGATGGAGGTACCTACGAGCAGTACTTC
>.|16|TRBJ2-2|TRBD1|TRBV28
CASSYETGGIGGELFF
TGTGCCAGCAGTTATGAGACAGGGGGGATAGGCGGGGAGCTGTTTTTT
>.|14|TRBJ1-1|.|TRBV7-2
CASSLGGHGSEAFF
TGTGCCAGCAGCTTAGGAGGGCATGGGTCTGAAGCTTTCTTT
>.|15|TRBJ2-7|TRBD1|TRBV28
CASSPPTGLSYEQYF
TGTGCCAGCAGCCCTCCGACAGGGCTCTCCTACGAGCAGTACTTC
>once|15|TRBJ1-2|.|TRBV7-2
CASSSGPGTLKGYTF
TGTGCCAGCAGCTCCGGCCCGGGGACATTGAAGGGCTACACCTTC
>.|16|TRBJ2-1|.|TRBV9
CASSPRVSPPLNEQFF
TGTGCCAGCAGCCCCCGGGTTAGCCCTCCTCTCAATGAGCAGTTCTTC
>.|12|TRBJ1-1|.|TRBV2
CASSRMNTEAFF
TGTGCCAGCAGCAGAATGAACACTGAAGCTTTCTTT
>once|14|TRBJ2-3|.|TRBV7-8
CASSLEARTDTQYF
TGTGCCAGCAGCTTAGAAGCGCGCACAGATACGCAGTATTTT
>.|17|TRBJ2-1|TRBD2|TRBV28
CASSLASGGSSYNEQFF
TGTGCCAGCAGCCTCGCCAGCGGGGGCAGCTCCTACAATGAGCAGTTCTTC
>.|14|TRBJ1-1|TRBD1|TRBV6-6
CAIQDREVNTEAFF
TGTGCCATCCAAGACAGGGAGGTGAACACTGAAGCTTTCTTT
>once|13|TRBJ1-1|.|TRBV5-5
CASSLDRYTEAFF
TGTGCCAGCAGCTTGGACAGATACACTGAAGCTTTCTTT
>.|15|TRBJ2-2|.|TRBV19
CASSIDGGGTGELFF
TGTGCCAGTAGTATAGACGGGGGTGGCACCGGGGAGCTGTTTTTT
>.|15|TRBJ2-3|TRBD2|TRBV11-3
CASSTGLVFPDTQYF
TGTGCCAGCAGCACGGGACTAGTTTTCCCAGATACGCAGTATTTT
>.|16|TRBJ1-2|.|TRBV27
CASSLSIEGPPDGYTF
TGTGCCAGCAGTTTATCGATCGAGGGCCCGCCGGATGGCTACACCTTC
>.|16|TRBJ2-5|TRBD2|TRBV18
CASSAGLAGTGETQYF
TGTGCCAGCTCAGCGGGACTAGCGGGGACCGGAGAGACCCAGTACTTC
>.|9|TRBJ1-1|.|TRBV27
CASAYEAFF
TGTGCCAGCGCGTACGAAGCTTTCTTT
>.|18|TRBJ1-4|TRBD1|TRBV14
CASSPTRDRGTTNEKLFF
TGTGCCAGCAGTCCAACCCGGGACAGGGGGACAACTAATGAAAAACTGTTTTTT
>.|15|TRBJ2-1|TRBD2|TRBV19
CASSIPGGYYNEQFF
TGTGCCAGTAGTATCCCGGGAGGGTACTACAATGAGCAGTTCTTC
>.|14|TRBJ2-7|TRBD1|TRBV27
CASSAQGAGDEQYF
TGTGCCAGCAGCGCCCAGGGGGCCGGGGACGAGCAGTACTTC
>.|15|TRBJ2-7|.|TRBV19
CASRGWGEGAYEQYF
TGTGCCAGTAGGGGCTGGGGCGAAGGCGCCTACGAGCAGTACTTC
>.|16|TRBJ1-6|TRBD1|TRBV11-2
CASSLAGGGIWSPLHF
TGTGCCAGCAGCCTAGCAGGGGGCGGAATTTGGTCACCCCTCCACTTT
>.|16|TRBJ2-1|TRBD2|TRBV11-2
CASSRTPSGREGEQFF
TGTGCCAGCAGCCGCACCCCTAGCGGACGCGAGGGCGAGCAGTTCTTC
>.|15|TRBJ2-3|TRBD2|TRBV7-9
CASSFGGRGADTQYF
TGTGCCAGCAGCTTCGGAGGGAGGGGCGCAGATACGCAGTATTTT
>.|10|TRBJ1-2|.|TRBV7-3
CASRRGGYTF
TGTGCCAGCAGGAGAGGTGGCTACACCTTC
>many|14|TRBJ2-3|.|TRBV7-9
CASSLVGYPDTQYF
TGTGCCAGCAGCTTGGTGGGCTACCCAGATACGCAGTATTTT
>.|14|TRBJ2-4|.|TRBV30
CAWSGQLAKNIQYF
TGTGCCTGGAGTGGACAGCTAGCCAAAAACATTCAGTACTTC
>.|16|TRBJ1-1|.|TRBV14
CASSQDGEGVRTEAFF
TGTGCCAGCAGCCAAGACGGGGAGGGGGTACGGACTGAAGCTTTCTTT
>.|14|TRBJ1-2|.|TRBV5-1
CASSLDRAYYGYTF
TGCGCCAGCAGCTTGGACAGGGCGTACTATGGCTACACCTTC
>.|12|TRBJ2-3|.|TRBV19
CASSTSTDTQYF
TGTGCCAGTAGCACATCCACGGATACGCAGTATTTT
>.|15|TRBJ2-1|.|TRBV2
CASSERADSWGEQFF
TGTGCCAGCAGTGAACGCGCGGACTCATGGGGTGAGCAGTTCTTC
>.|16|TRBJ1-2|TRBD1|TRBV5-8
CASSPGPGQKIYGYTF
TGTGCCAGCAGCCCGGGTCCGGGACAGAAAATCTATGGCTACACCTTC
>few|14|TRBJ2-7|TRBD1|TRBV14
CASSQVQGAHEQYF
TGTGCCAGCAGCCAAGTACAGGGGGCGCACGAGCAGTACTTC
>.|14|TRBJ2-3|.|TRBV21-1
CASSKGESTDTQYF
TGTGCCAGCAGCAAAGGGGAGAGCACAGATACGCAGTATTTT
>.|15|TRBJ1-5|.|TRBV7-6
CASSDRQTCNQPQHF
TGTGCCAGCAGCGATCGACAGACGTGCAATCAGCCCCAGCATTTT